This TCR beta chain was captured by sequencing in a study of T cell repertoires in cytomegalovirus infection. Study information: Newly reported HLA-C-restricted and thoroughly characterized HLA-B-restricted CMV epitopes were employed. Matching HLA type, along with CMV infection, was indicated by public TCR beta signatures.

In regard to this clonotype: Antigen unknown.

This CDR3 has 16 residues. Trimming shortened V by 1 base and J by 0 bases, and 10 bases separated the two germline ends. From the reads, TCRdb called clonotypes with MiXCR, one entry per CDR3 protein. Of 360,000 or so distinct CDR3 sequences listed, about 32% are singletons. The rearrangement joins TRBV12-3 or TRBV12-4 to TRBJ1-3, with D hard to call. This specimen consisted of cultured PBMCs, obtained from culture after CMV antigen stimulation. The receptor's source is a human donor in good health (CMV status not recorded). Some clones in this sample may be carry-over from other donors' samples. CDR3 DNA sequence: TGTGCCAGCAGTTTAGGTTTATGGGTCTCTGGAAACACCATATATTTT. Translating gives CASSLGLWVSGNTIYF.